These 6 T cell receptor beta chains came from one sample sequenced in a study of T cells in Graves' hyperthyroidism and ophthalmopathy. TCR beta CDR3 regions were amplified from RNA. Using the HTBI primer set, a first-round RT-PCR was run on the TCR CDR3. MiXCR was run by TCRdb on the multiplex PCR reads, yielding one entry per CDR3 protein. Of hundreds of thousands of distinct CDR3 sequences detected, roughly 22% appear once; the ten largest clones hold around 32%. Sequenced sample: blood. Receptors were obtained from a woman between 40 and 50 years old with Graves' ophthalmopathy.

This clonotype was observed at least ten times. The junction departs from germline at one end; a sequencing error may be responsible. This rearrangement joins TRBV20-1 to TRBJ2-7, with a possible D match to TRBD1 (7 bases). Germline V gene data show CDR1 as DFQATT and CDR2 as SNEGSKA (reference sequence). This CDR3 is 12 amino acids long. The CDR3 DNA reads TGCAGTGCGAGAGGGACAGCGGGCGAGCAGTACTTC. Protein sequence: CSARGTAGEQYF.

Ten or more counts support this clonotype. The chain links TRBV28 to TRBJ1-6, with no clear D. The CDR3 consists of 14 residues. CDR1 and CDR2 from the germline V gene are MDHEN and SYDVKM. Trimming removed 5 bases from V and 0 bases from J, with 5 bases in between. CDR3 in amino acids: CASSPGSYNSPLHF. The DNA for the CDR3 is TGTGCCAGCAGTCCAGGCTCCTATAATTCACCCCTCCACTTT.

Ten or more counts support this clonotype. The chain has TRBV6-5 and TRBJ2-2; the D is unclear. V was trimmed by 7 bases and J by 6 bases, leaving 6 bases between them. Germline CDR1 MNHEY, CDR2 SVGAGI. The CDR3 sequence is 11 residues long. CDR3 region: CASTTSGELFF. The CDR3 DNA follows: TGTGCCAGCACTACATCCGGGGAGCTGTTTTTT.

In the case of this clonotype: This is likely a read error, given that the CDR3 carries no conserved phenylalanine or tryptophan at its end. The V and J genes are TRBV5-1 and TRBJ2-5; unclear D gene. CDR3 size: 11 residues. Deletions cut 2 bases from V and 1 base from J, with 0 bases between. CDR1 and CDR2 (germline): SGHRS, YFSETQ. CDR3: CASSFQETQYL. The CDR3 DNA reads TGCGCCAGCAGCTTCCAAGAGACCCAGTACCTC.

This clonotype was seen repeatedly, ten times or more. V is TRBV7-2 and J is TRBJ2-7; D might be TRBD2 (7 bases). The CDR3 extends over 15 amino acids. The germline V and J ends were trimmed by 2 bases and 3 bases, with 14 bases remaining between them. Germline V gene lookup returns CDR1 SGHTA and CDR2 FQGNSA. The CDR3 reads CASSLRAGAFYEQYF. In nucleotides, the CDR3 is TGTGCCAGCAGCTTAAGGGCGGGGGCCTTCTACGAGCAGTACTTC.

CDR3: CASSLATGSGGYTF. In DNA form, the CDR3 reads TGTGCCAGCAGCTTAGCCACAGGATCCGGGGGCTACACCTTC. This rearrangement joins TRBV7-2 to TRBJ1-2; TRBD1 is a possible D gene (5 bases). Germline CDR1 and CDR2: SGHTA and FQGNSA. V was pared by 0 bases and J by 8 bases, with 13 bases between. The CDR3 spans 14 residues.